Here is one TCR beta chain with its context. Antigen: not known. RNA transcripts yielded amplified TCR beta CDR3 regions. First-round RT-PCR with HTBI primers amplified the TCR CDR3 region. Using its own MiXCR run on the multiplex PCR reads, TCRdb lists one record per CDR3 protein. The sample yields roughly 500,000 distinct CDR3 sequences, about half seen once. Clinical symptoms, serum thyroxine and TRAb, thyroid ultrasound and orbital computed tomography were used for the diagnoses. The data derive from a study of T cells in Graves' hyperthyroidism and ophthalmopathy. The CDR3 loop spans 12 amino acids. Per germline, CDR1 MNHEY and CDR2 SVGEGT. Between the trimmed V and J ends, which lost 5 bases and 11 bases, there was a span of 15 bases. Whole-study results and caveats: The model foresaw ophthalmopathy a median approximately 6.3 months prior to onset. In blood, most of the thyroid clonotypes expanded above 0.001 were also present.

This clonotype was obtained from an adult woman with Graves' disease, either hyperthyroidism or ophthalmopathy (not recorded which). The chain has TRBV6-2 or TRBV6-3 and TRBJ1-1; D is uncertain. Sample: peripheral blood or thyroid tissue (not recorded which). The CDR3 sequence is CASSTEDRLAFF. In DNA form, the CDR3 reads TGTGCCAGCAGTACTGAGGACCGACTGGCTTTCTTT.